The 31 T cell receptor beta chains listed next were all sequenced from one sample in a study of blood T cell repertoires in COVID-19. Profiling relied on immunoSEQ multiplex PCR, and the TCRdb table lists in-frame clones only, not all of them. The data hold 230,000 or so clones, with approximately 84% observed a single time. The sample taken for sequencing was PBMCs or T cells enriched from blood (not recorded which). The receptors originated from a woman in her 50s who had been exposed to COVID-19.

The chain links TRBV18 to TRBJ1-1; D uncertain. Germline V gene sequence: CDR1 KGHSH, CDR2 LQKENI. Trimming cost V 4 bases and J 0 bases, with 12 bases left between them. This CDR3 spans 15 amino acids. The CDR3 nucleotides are TGTGCCAGCTCACAAATCGAAGAGATGAACACTGAAGCTTTCTTT. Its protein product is CASSQIEEMNTEAFF.

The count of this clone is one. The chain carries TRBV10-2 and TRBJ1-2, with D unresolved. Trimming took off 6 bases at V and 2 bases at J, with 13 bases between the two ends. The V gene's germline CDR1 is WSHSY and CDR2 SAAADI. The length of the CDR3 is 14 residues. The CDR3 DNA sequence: TGCGCCAGCAGCACGGGGAGGTCGAACTATGGCTACACCTTC. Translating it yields CASSTGRSNYGYTF.

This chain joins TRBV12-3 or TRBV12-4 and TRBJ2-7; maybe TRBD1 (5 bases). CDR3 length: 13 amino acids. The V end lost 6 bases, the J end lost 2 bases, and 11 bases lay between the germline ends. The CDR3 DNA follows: TGTGCCAGCAGGAAAGGGGTAACCTACGAGCAGTACTTC. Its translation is CASRKGVTYEQYF.

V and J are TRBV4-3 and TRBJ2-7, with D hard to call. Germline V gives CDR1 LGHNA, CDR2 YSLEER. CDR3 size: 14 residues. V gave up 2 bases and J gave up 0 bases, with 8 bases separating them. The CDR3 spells CASSQHTGSYEQYF. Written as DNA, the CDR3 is TGCGCCAGCAGCCAACACACGGGCTCCTACGAGCAGTACTTC.

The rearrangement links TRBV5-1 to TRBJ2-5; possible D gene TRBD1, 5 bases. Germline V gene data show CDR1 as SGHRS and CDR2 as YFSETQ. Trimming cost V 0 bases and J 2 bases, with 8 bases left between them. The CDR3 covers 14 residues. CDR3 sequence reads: CASSLARVQETQYF. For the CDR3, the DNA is TGCGCCAGCAGCTTGGCCAGGGTTCAAGAGACCCAGTACTTC.

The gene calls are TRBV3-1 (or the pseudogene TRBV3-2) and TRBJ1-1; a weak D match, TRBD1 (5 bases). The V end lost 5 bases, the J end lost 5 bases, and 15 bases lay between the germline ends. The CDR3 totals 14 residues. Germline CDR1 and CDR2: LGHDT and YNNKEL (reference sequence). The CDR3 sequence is CASSSTAGRTEAFF. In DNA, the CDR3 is TGTGCCAGCAGCTCGACCGCAGGGCGGACTGAAGCTTTCTTT.

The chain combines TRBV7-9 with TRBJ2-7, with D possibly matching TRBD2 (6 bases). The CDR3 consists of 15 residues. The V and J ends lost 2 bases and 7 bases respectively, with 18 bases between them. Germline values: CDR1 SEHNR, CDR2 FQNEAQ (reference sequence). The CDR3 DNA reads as TGTGCCAGCAGCTTAACCCTGGGGGGACGCTTAGAGCAGTACTTC. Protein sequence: CASSLTLGGRLEQYF.

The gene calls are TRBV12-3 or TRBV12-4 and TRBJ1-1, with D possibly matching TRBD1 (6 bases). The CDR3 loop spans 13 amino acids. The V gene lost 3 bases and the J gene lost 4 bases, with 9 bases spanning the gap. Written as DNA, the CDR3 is TGTGCCAGCAGTTTTCAGGGGAGCACTGAAGCTTTCTTT. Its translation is CASSFQGSTEAFF.

This CDR3 is CASSLGPRGEETQYF. CDR3 DNA sequence: TGTGCCAGCAGCTTAGGTCCGCGGGGGGAAGAGACCCAGTACTTC. The chain joins TRBV11-1 to TRBJ2-5; 8 bases map to TRBD2. CDR3 size: 15 residues. Trimming cost V 1 base and J 3 bases; bases outside gene matches: 4. Germline CDR1 is SGHAT and CDR2 is FQDESV (reference sequence).

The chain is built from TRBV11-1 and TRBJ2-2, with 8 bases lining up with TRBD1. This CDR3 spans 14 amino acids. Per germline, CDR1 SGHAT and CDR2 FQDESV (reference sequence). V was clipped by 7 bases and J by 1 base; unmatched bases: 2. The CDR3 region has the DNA TGTGCCAGCACCGGACAGGGGAACACCGGGGAGCTGTTTTTT. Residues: CASTGQGNTGELFF.

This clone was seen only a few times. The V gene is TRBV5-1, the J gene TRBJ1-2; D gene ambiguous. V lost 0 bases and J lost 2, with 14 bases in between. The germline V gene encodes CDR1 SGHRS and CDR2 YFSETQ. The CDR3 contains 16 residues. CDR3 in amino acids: CASSLGQSTRNYGYTF. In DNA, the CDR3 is TGCGCCAGCAGCTTGGGCCAATCCACTCGGAACTATGGCTACACCTTC. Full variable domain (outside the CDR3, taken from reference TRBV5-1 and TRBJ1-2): KAGVTQTPRYLIKTRGQQVTLSCSPISGHRSVSWYQQTPGQGLQFLFEYFSETQRNKGNFPGRFSGRQFSNSRSEMNVSTLELGDSALYLCASSLGQSTRNYGYTFGSGTRLTVV.

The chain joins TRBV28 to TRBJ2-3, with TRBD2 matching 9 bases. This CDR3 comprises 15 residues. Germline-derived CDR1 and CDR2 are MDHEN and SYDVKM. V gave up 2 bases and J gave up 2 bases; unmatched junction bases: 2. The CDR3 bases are TGTGCCAGCAGTTTAGGCGGGGGGGTCACAGATACGCAGTATTTT. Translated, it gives CASSLGGGVTDTQYF.

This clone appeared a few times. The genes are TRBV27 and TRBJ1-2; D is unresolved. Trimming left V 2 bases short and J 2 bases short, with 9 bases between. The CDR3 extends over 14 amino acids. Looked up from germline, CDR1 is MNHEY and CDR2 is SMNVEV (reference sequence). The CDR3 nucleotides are TGTGCCAGCAGTTTAGGCAGAGGAAACTATGGCTACACCTTC. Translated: CASSLGRGNYGYTF.

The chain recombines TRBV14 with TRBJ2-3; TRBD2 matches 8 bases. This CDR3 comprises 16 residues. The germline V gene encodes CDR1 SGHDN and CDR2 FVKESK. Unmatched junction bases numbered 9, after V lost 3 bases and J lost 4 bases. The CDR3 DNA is TGTGCCAGCAGCCATAAGGCTAGCGGGTTCCCAGATACGCAGTATTTT. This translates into CASSHKASGFPDTQYF.

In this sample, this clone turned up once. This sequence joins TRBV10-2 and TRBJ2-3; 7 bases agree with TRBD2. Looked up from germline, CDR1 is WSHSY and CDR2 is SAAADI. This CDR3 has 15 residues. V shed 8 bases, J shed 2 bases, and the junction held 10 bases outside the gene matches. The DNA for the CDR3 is TGCGCCAGCTCAGAAGCGGGGCGGGCCACAGATACGCAGTATTTT. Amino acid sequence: CASSEAGRATDTQYF.

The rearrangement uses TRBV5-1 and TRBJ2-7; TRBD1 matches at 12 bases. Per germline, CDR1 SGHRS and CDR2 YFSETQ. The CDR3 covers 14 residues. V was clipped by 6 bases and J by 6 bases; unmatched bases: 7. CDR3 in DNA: TGCGCCAGCACTCCGGGACAGGGGGCTCTCGAGCAGTACTTC. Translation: CASTPGQGALEQYF.

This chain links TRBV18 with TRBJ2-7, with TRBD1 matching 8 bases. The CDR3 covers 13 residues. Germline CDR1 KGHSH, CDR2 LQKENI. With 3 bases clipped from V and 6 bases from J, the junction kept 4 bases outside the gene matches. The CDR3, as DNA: TGTGCCAGCTCACCCGAAACAGGGGGCGAGCAGTACTTC. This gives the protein CASSPETGGEQYF. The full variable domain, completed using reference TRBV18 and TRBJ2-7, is NAGVMQNPRHLVRRRGQEARLRCSPMKGHSHVYWYRQLPEEGLKFMVYLQKENIIDESGMPKERFSAEFPKEGPSILRIQQVVRGDSAAYFCASSPETGGEQYFGPGTRLTVT.

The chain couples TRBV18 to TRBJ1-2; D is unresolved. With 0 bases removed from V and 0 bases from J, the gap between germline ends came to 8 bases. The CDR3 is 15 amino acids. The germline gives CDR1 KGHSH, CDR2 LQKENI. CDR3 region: CASSPPSRSNYGYTF. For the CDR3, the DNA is TGTGCCAGCTCACCACCGTCCAGGTCTAACTATGGCTACACCTTC.

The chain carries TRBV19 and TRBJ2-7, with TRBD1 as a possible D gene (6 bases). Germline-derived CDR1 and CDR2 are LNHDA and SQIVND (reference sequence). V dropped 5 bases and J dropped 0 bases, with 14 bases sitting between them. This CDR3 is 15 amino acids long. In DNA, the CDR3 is TGTGCCAGTAGTTCGTCCGGGACACCCTCCTACGAGCAGTACTTC. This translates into CASSSSGTPSYEQYF.

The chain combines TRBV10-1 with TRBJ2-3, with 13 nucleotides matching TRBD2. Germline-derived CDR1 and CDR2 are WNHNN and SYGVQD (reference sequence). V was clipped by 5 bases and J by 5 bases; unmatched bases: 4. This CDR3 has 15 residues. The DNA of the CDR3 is TGCGCCAGCAGTCGGACTAGCGGGGGAGGAGATACGCAGTATTTT. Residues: CASSRTSGGGDTQYF.

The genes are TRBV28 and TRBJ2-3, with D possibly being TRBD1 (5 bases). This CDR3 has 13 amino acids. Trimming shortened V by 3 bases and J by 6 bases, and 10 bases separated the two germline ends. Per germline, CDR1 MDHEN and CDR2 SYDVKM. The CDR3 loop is CASSLVGADTQYF. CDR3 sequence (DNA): TGTGCCAGCAGTTTGGTAGGGGCTGATACGCAGTATTTT.

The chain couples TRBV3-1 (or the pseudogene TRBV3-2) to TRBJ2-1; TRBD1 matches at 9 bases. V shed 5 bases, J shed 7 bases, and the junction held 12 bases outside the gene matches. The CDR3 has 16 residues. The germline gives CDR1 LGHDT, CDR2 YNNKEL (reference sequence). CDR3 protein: CASSSPQGTGRNEQFF. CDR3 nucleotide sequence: TGTGCCAGCAGCTCCCCGCAGGGGACAGGGAGGAATGAGCAGTTCTTC.

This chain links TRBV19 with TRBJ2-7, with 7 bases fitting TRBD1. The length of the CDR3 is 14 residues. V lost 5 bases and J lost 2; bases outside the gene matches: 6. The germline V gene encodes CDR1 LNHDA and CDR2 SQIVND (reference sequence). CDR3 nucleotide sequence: TGTGCCAGTAGTCAAGGACAGGTTGCCTACGAGCAGTACTTC. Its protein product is CASSQGQVAYEQYF.

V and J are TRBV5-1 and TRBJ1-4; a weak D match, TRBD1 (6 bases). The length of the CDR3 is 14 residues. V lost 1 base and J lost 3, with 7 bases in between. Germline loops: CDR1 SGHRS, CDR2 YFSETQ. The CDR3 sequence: CASSLTGSNEKLFF. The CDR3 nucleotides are TGCGCCAGCAGCTTGACAGGGTCTAATGAAAAACTGTTTTTT.

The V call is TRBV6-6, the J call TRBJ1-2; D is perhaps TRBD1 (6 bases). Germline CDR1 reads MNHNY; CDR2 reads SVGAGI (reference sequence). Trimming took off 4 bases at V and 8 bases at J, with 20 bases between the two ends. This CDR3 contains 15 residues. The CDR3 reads CASSSPVGAPGGYTF. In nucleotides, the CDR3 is TGTGCCAGCAGTTCCCCTGTGGGGGCGCCTGGGGGCTACACCTTC.

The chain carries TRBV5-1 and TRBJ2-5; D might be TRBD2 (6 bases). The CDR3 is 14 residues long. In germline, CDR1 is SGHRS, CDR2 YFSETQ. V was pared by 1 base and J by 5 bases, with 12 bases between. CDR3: CASSLNSAGETQYF. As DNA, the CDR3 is TGCGCCAGCAGCTTGAATTCCGCGGGGGAGACCCAGTACTTC.

Here the CDR3 reads CASSVGSGVGNTIYF. As DNA, the CDR3 is TGTGCCAGCAGCGTAGGGTCAGGGGTCGGAAACACCATATATTTT. V and J are TRBV9 and TRBJ1-3; perhaps TRBD1 as D (6 bases). This CDR3 is 15 amino acids long. Per germline, CDR1 SGDLS and CDR2 YYNGEE. Trimming cost V 0 bases and J 4 bases, with 11 bases left between them.

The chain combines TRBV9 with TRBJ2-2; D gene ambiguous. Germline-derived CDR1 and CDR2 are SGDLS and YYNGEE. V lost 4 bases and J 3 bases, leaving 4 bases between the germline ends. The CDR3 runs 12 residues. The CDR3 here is CASSRDTGELFF. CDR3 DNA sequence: TGTGCCAGCAGCCGGGACACCGGGGAGCTGTTTTTT.

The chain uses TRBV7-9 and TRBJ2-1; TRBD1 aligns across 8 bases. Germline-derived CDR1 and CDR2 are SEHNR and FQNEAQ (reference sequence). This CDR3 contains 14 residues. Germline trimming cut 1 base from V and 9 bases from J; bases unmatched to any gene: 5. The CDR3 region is CASSLGTGTIEQFF. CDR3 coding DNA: TGTGCCAGCAGCTTAGGGACAGGGACGATTGAGCAGTTCTTC. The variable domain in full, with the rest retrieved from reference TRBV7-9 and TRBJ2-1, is DTGVSQNPRHKITKRGQNVTFRCDPISEHNRLYWYRQTLGQGPEFLTYFQNEAQLEKSRLLSDRFSAERPKGSFSTLEIQRTEQGDSAMYLCASSLGTGTIEQFFGPGTRLTVL.

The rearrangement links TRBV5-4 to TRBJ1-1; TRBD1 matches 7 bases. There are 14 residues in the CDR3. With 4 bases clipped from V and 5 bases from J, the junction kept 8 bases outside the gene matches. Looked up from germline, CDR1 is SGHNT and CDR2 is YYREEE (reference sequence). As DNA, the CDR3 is TGTGCCAGCAGCGCAGGGGGATCGGGGACTGAAGCTTTCTTT. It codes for CASSAGGSGTEAFF.

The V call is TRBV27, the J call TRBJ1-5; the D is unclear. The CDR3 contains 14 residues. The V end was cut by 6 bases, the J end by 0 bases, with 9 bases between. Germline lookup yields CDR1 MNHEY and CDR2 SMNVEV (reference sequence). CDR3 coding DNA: TGTGCCAGCAGGGACGGGGATAGCAATCAGCCCCAGCATTTT. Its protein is CASRDGDSNQPQHF.